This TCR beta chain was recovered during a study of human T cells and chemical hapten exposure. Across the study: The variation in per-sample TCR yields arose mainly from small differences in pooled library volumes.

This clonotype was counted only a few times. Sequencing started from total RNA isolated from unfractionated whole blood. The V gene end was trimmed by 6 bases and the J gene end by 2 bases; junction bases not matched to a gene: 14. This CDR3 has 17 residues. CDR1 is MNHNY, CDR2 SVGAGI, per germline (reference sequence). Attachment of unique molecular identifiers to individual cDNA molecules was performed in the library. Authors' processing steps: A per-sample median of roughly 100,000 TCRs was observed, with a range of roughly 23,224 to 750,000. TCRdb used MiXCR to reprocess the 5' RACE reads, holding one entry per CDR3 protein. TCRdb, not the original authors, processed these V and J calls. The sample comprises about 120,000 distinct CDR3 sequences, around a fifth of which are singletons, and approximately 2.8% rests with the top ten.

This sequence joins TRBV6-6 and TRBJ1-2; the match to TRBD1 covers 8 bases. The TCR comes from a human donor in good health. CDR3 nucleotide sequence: TGTGCCAGCAGCCTGACAGGGGCCCTAGATCTGAACTATGGCTACACCTTC. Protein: CASSLTGALDLNYGYTF.